This T cell receptor beta chain originates from a study of blood T cells in healthy people across ages. The ends were cut back, 4 bases at V and 5 bases at J, with 11 bases in the middle. Germline loops: CDR1 SQVTM, CDR2 ANQGSEA. CDR3 length: 12 residues. In this sample, this clonotype turned up a few times. A second PCR of about 7 to 12 cycles used a sample-barcoded 5' primer and a J-beta primer mix. In TCRdb, the 5' RACE reads were re-called with MiXCR into one record per CDR3 protein. The profile shows approximately 700,000 distinct CDR3 sequences, roughly 30% of them singletons. The source material was blood. The rearrangement joins TRBV29-1 to TRBJ2-5; D unresolved. The receptor was derived from an elderly woman in good health. The CDR3 DNA reads TGCAGCGTTGTACCGACACCTGAGACCCAGTACTTC. It translates to CSVVPTPETQYF. Drawing the rest from reference TRBV29-1 and TRBJ2-5, the complete variable domain is SAVISQKPSRDICQRGTSLTIQCQVDSQVTMMFWYRQQPGQSLTLIATANQGSEATYESGFVIDKFPISRPNLTFSTLTVSNMSPEDSSIYLCSVVPTPETQYFGPGTRLLVL.